This is a list of T cell receptor beta chains from one sample in a study of T cells in tuberculosis. Data came from immunoSEQ multiplex PCR; TCRdb stores just in-frame clones and leaves some out. The sample yields over 25,000 clones, over 95% seen once. The sample comprised PBMCs. These receptors all stem from a donor aged 10-29 years with latent tuberculosis or without tuberculosis infection. CDR3s include the opening cysteine and the closing phenylalanine or tryptophan. D genes are given only for firm matches. Clone size is stated in some rows and not others, as once, few, many or a class when expanded.

NA | NA | TRBJ2-5 | TRBV5-1 | TGCGCCAGCAGCTTGGCGCGGGAAGAGACCCAGTACTTC | CASSLAREETQYF
NA | NA | TRBJ2-5 | TRBV2 | TGTGCCAGCAGTATGTTATGGTCCCGGGAGGAGACCCAGTACTTC | CASSMLWSREETQYF
NA | NA | TRBJ2-2 | TRBV4-2 | TGTGCCAGCAGCCAAGATTCCCTGTTACAGGGTTCGAACACCGGGGAGCTGTTTTTT | CASSQDSLLQGSNTGELFF
NA | NA | TRBJ1-5 | TRBV5-6 | TGTGCCAGCAGCCCGGGACACCTCCGCAATCAGCCCCAGCATTTT | CASSPGHLRNQPQHF
NA | NA | TRBJ1-2 | TRBV5-6 | TGTGCCAGCAGCTTGCCAGGGGTCTATGGCTACACCTTC | CASSLPGVYGYTF
NA | NA | TRBJ2-7 | TRBV14 | TGTGCCAGCAGCCAAGATGAGTACGAGCAGTACTTC | CASSQDEYEQYF
NA | NA | TRBJ2-7 | TRBV6-5 | TGTGCCAGCACTCCCACTAGGACCTACGCCGAGCAGTACTTC | CASTPTRTYAEQYF
NA | NA | TRBJ2-6 | TRBV5-6 | TGTGCCAGCAGCCCGAGGATAAACCCTAATGGGGCCAACGTCCTGACTTTC | CASSPRINPNGANVLTF
TRBD2 | NA | TRBJ2-5 | TRBV7-9 | TGTGCCAGCAGCGTCGGGACTAGCGGGATCGGTGAGACCCAGTACTTC | CASSVGTSGIGETQYF
TRBD1 | NA | TRBJ1-1 | TRBV27 | TGTGCCAGCAGTCCGAACAGGGGGGACACTGAAGCTTTCTTT | CASSPNRGDTEAFF
NA | NA | TRBJ1-5 | TRBV2 | TGTGCCAGCAGGAGGGTGGGCAATCAGCCCCAGCATTTT | CASRRVGNQPQHF
NA | NA | TRBJ1-1 | TRBV25-1 | TGTGCCAGCAGTGATAGGGGCCAGGTCAAGGAAGCTTTCTTT | CASSDRGQVKEAFF
TRBD1 | NA | TRBJ1-5 | TRBV23-1 | TGCGCCAGCAGTCAAACTCCGGGACAGTTAAATCAGCCCCAGCATTTT | CASSQTPGQLNQPQHF
NA | NA | TRBJ2-5 | TRBV18 | TGTGCCAGCTCACCACCGGGCACCTTCCAAGAGACCCAGTACTTC | CASSPPGTFQETQYF
TRBD1 | NA | TRBJ1-2 | TRBV6-5 | TGTGCCAGCCGGGACAGGGAGGCCGATATATATGGCTACACCTTC | CASRDREADIYGYTF
TRBD1 | NA | TRBJ1-5 | TRBV6-6 | TGTGCCAGTGGGGGGGCCCGGGACAGGGCTGATCAGCCCCAGCATTTT | CASGGARDRADQPQHF
TRBD2 | NA | TRBJ2-1 | TRBV27 | TGTGCCAGCAGCCGACTAGCGCTTAGCTCCTACAATGAGCAGTTCTTC | CASSRLALSSYNEQFF
NA | NA | TRBJ1-3 | TRBV30 | TGTGCCTGGCGTGGCCGGACAGCTGGAAACACCATATATTTT | CAWRGRTAGNTIYF
NA | NA | TRBJ2-7 | TRBV6-5 | TGTGCCAGCAGTATTCAGGGGCTTGGCTATAACGAGCAGTACTTC | CASSIQGLGYNEQYF
TRBD1 | NA | TRBJ2-1 | TRBV5-1 | TGCGCCAGCAGCTTTTCCGGGACAGGGATAAATGAGCAGTTCTTC | CASSFSGTGINEQFF
NA | NA | TRBJ2-3 | TRBV7-9 | TGTGCCAGCAGCTTATATTTAGATACGCAGTATTTT | CASSLYLDTQYF
TRBD2 | NA | TRBJ2-5 | TRBV28 | TGTGCCAGCACCCTGACTAGCGGGAGAGGGTTGGGGACCCAGTACTTC | CASTLTSGRGLGTQYF
TRBD1 | NA | TRBJ2-3 | TRBV5-1 | TGCGCCAGCAGCTTGGAACACAGGGGTTCGACAGATACGCAGTATTTT | CASSLEHRGSTDTQYF
TRBD2 | NA | TRBJ2-7 | TRBV27 | TGTGCCAGCAGTTTATGGGGACTAGCGGGGGTGGAGCAGTACTTC | CASSLWGLAGVEQYF
NA | NA | TRBJ2-4 | TRBV5-4 | TGTGCCAGCAGCTTGCAACTAGCCAAAAACATTCAGTACTTC | CASSLQLAKNIQYF
NA | NA | TRBJ1-2 | TRBV30 | TGTGCCTGGAGTAGGGGAAGGGAGGGTACTAACTATGGCTACACCTTC | CAWSRGREGTNYGYTF
NA | NA | TRBJ2-3 | TRBV6-6 | TGTGCCAGCAGTTATAGGGCGGGGGATACGCAGTATTTT | CASSYRAGDTQYF
NA | NA | TRBJ2-7 | TRBV6-6 | TGTGCCAGCAGTTACTCGGGCGGGATTCTCGAGCAGTACTTC | CASSYSGGILEQYF
NA | NA | TRBJ1-5 | TRBV6-5 | TGTGCCAGCAGTCCGCCGACAGGCCCCCAGCATTTT | CASSPPTGPQHF
TRBD1 | once | TRBJ1-2 | TRBV29-1 | TGCAGCGTTGAAAGGACAGGGTCCACATATGGCTACACCTTC | CSVERTGSTYGYTF
TRBD1 | once | TRBJ2-3 | TRBV10-3 | TGTGCCATCAGCGAAACAGGGGAAGTCATAGATACGCAGTATTTT | CAISETGEVIDTQYF
NA | NA | TRBJ1-2 | TRBV25-1 | TGTGCCAGCAGTGAACCCGAGGCCATCTATGGCTACACCTTC | CASSEPEAIYGYTF
TRBD2 | NA | TRBJ2-7 | TRBV6-1 | TGTGCCAGCAGTGAAGCGGGCCAATGGACTAGCGGACTCTACGAGCAGTACTTC | CASSEAGQWTSGLYEQYF
NA | NA | TRBJ1-5 | TRBV9 | TGTGCCAGCAGCGCTAACCCCTCCTTAAATCAGCCCCAGCATTTT | CASSANPSLNQPQHF
NA | NA | TRBJ1-2 | TRBV29-1 | TGCAGCGTTGTATCTAACTATGGCTACACCTTC | CSVVSNYGYTF
TRBD2 | once | TRBJ2-1 | TRBV7-3 | TGTGCCAGCAGCTTGCTAGCGGCCCTCTCCTACAATGAGCAGTTCTTC | CASSLLAALSYNEQFF
NA | NA | TRBJ1-1 | TRBV29-1 | TGCAGCGTCCAAAAACAGGGAATCATGAACACTGAAGCTTTCTTT | CSVQKQGIMNTEAFF
NA | NA | TRBJ1-1 | TRBV7-9 | TGTGCCAGCAGCTTACGGTTCACTGAAGCTTTCTTT | CASSLRFTEAFF
NA | NA | TRBJ1-2 | TRBV7-6 | TGTGCCAGCAGCTTAGGGCGGGGCGCCATCAATGGCTACACCTTC | CASSLGRGAINGYTF
TRBD1 | NA | TRBJ1-1 | TRBV7-9 | TGTGCCAGCAGCTGGACAGGGAGGACTGAAGCTTTCTTT | CASSWTGRTEAFF
NA | once | TRBJ1-1 | TRBV10-2 | TGCGCCAGCAGTCCGCGCGAGGGAGGCACTGAAGCTTTCTTT | CASSPREGGTEAFF
TRBD2 | NA | TRBJ2-1 | TRBV2 | TGTGCCAGCCAGACTAGCGGGAGCCACAATGAGCAGTTCTTC | CASQTSGSHNEQFF
TRBD2 | NA | TRBJ2-1 | TRBV6-4 | TGTGCCAGCAGTGACTCTTATAGCGGGAGAGTTGAGCAGTTCTTC | CASSDSYSGRVEQFF
TRBD1 | NA | TRBJ1-2 | TRBV19 | TGTGCCAGTAGTTACAGGGACAGGTGGACCTATGGCTACACCTTC | CASSYRDRWTYGYTF
NA | NA | TRBJ1-5 | TRBV6-6 | TGTGCCAGCAAGGGGGTTAGCAATCAGCCCCAGCATTTT | CASKGVSNQPQHF
TRBD1 | NA | TRBJ2-7 | TRBV19 | TGTGCCAGTAGTATAGGGGACAGGGTAGACGAGCAGTACTTC | CASSIGDRVDEQYF
NA | NA | TRBJ2-5 | TRBV7-9 | TGTGCCAGCAGCTTAGCGAATCGGGGGGCGAGAGAGACCCAGTACTTC | CASSLANRGARETQYF
NA | NA | TRBJ1-1 | TRBV7-9 | TGTGCCAGCAGGGGGCAGAGGGGAGGACTCCTCCTGAACACTGAAGCTTTCTTT | CASRGQRGGLLLNTEAFF
NA | NA | TRBJ2-6 | TRBV11-1 | TGTGCCAGCAGCTTAGGAGGCTCTGGGGCCAACGTCCTGACTTTC | CASSLGGSGANVLTF
TRBD2 | NA | TRBJ2-3 | TRBV7-2 | TGTGCCAGCAGCATACTAGCGGGAGGCCTTATAGATACGCAGTATTTT | CASSILAGGLIDTQYF
TRBD1 | NA | TRBJ1-1 | TRBV9 | TGTGCCAGCAGCGCCCGTACAGGGGGGAACACTGAAGCTTTCTTT | CASSARTGGNTEAFF
TRBD2 | NA | TRBJ2-1 | TRBV4-1 | TGCGCCAGCAGCCAAGACATCCCCGGGATAGCGGGGTACAATGAGCAGTTCTTC | CASSQDIPGIAGYNEQFF
TRBD1 | NA | TRBJ2-4 | TRBV11-2 | TGTGCCAGCAGCGCACAGGGGGCTCTGAGAAACATTCAGTACTTC | CASSAQGALRNIQYF
NA | NA | TRBJ2-3 | TRBV6-5 | TGTGCCAGCAGCTTAGATGCCCCCACAGATACGCAGTATTTT | CASSLDAPTDTQYF
TRBD1 | NA | TRBJ2-1 | TRBV13 | TGTGCCAGCAGCCCGGGACAGGGATCCTACAATGAGCAGTTCTTC | CASSPGQGSYNEQFF
TRBD2 | NA | TRBJ2-7 | TRBV13 | TGTGCCAGCAGCTCTAGGTTTAGCGGGAGGGCCGACGAGCAGTACTTC | CASSSRFSGRADEQYF
NA | NA | TRBJ2-7 | TRBV29-1 | TGCAGCGTATACGGGGACGAGCAGTACTTC | CSVYGDEQYF